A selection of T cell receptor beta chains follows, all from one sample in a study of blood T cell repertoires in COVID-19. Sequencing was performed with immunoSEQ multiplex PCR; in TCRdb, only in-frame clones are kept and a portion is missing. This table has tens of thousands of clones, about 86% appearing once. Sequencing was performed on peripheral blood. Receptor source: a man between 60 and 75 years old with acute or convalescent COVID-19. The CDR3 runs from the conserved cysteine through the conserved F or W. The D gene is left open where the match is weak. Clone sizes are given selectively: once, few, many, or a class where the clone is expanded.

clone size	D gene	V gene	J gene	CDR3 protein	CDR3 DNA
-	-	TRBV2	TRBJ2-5	CASRDDRTQETQYF	TGTGCCAGCAGAGATGACAGGACCCAAGAGACCCAGTACTTC
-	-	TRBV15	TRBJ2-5	CATSRGETAGETQYF	TGTGCCACCAGCAGAGGGGAGACCGCGGGAGAGACCCAGTACTTC
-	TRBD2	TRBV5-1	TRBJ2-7	CASSLAPSGNGGEQYF	TGCGCCAGCAGCTTGGCACCTAGCGGGAATGGTGGCGAGCAGTACTTC
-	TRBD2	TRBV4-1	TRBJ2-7	CASSQGSGRAYEQYF	TGCGCCAGCAGCCAAGGTAGCGGGAGAGCCTACGAGCAGTACTTC
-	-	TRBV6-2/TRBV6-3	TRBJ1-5	CASSLRGNQPQHF	TGTGCCAGCAGTCTCAGGGGTAATCAGCCCCAGCATTTT
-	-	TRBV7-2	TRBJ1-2	CASSLITGTHGYTF	TGTGCCAGCAGCCTTATCACAGGGACCCATGGCTACACCTTC
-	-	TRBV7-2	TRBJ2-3	CASSFARTQYF	TGTGCCAGCAGCTTTGCTAGAACGCAGTATTTT
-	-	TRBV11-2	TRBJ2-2	CASSRNGGNTGELFF	TGTGCCAGCAGCAGGAACGGGGGTAACACCGGGGAGCTGTTTTTT
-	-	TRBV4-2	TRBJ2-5	CASSQEKGGETQYF	TGTGCCAGCAGCCAAGAAAAGGGCGGGGAGACCCAGTACTTC
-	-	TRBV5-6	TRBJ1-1	CASSLAGGMTEAFF	TGTGCCAGCAGCTTGGCCGGAGGAATGACTGAAGCTTTCTTT
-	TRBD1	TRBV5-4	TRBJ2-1	CASSFGQGAYNEQFF	TGTGCCAGCAGCTTCGGACAGGGGGCTTACAATGAGCAGTTCTTC
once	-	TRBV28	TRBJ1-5	CASSLASGHNQPQHF	TGTGCCAGCAGTTTAGCGTCAGGGCATAATCAGCCCCAGCATTTT
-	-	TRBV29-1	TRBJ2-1	CSVEGGTYNEQFF	TGCAGCGTTGAAGGGGGCACCTACAATGAGCAGTTCTTC
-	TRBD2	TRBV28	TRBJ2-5	CASSLRYGLAETQYF	TGTGCCAGCAGTTTACGGTACGGACTAGCTGAGACCCAGTACTTC
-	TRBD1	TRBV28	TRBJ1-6	CASSFLGGRMNSPLHF	TGTGCCAGCAGTTTTTTAGGGGGCAGGATGAATTCACCCCTCCACTTT
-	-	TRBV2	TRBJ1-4	CAGRDAQATNEKLFF	TGTGCCGGGCGGGACGCCCAAGCAACTAATGAAAAACTGTTTTTT
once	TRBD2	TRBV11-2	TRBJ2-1	CASSLEPASGPYNEQFF	TGTGCCAGCAGCTTAGAACCCGCTAGCGGGCCTTACAATGAGCAGTTCTTC
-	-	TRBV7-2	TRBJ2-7	CASSHPQSPYEQYF	TGTGCCAGCAGCCACCCACAGAGCCCCTACGAGCAGTACTTC
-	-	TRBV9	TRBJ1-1	CASSVVQNTEAFF	TGTGCCAGCAGCGTAGTACAGAACACTGAAGCTTTCTTT
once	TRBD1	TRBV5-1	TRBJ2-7	CASSWRDREFSYEQYF	TGCGCCAGCAGCTGGCGCGACAGGGAATTCTCCTACGAGCAGTACTTC
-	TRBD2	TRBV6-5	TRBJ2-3	CASKLAGGTDTQYF	TGTGCCAGCAAACTAGCGGGAGGCACAGATACGCAGTATTTT
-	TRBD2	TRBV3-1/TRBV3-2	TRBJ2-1	CASRPAGGVLFSSYNEQFF	TGTGCCAGCAGGCCAGCGGGGGGGGTCCTCTTTAGCTCCTACAATGAGCAGTTCTTC
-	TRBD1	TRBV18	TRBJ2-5	CASSYSEQGQGETQYF	TGTGCCAGCTCGTACTCCGAACAGGGGCAGGGAGAGACCCAGTACTTC
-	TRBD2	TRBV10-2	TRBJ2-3	CASRIDGGAVDTQYF	TGCGCCAGCAGGATCGACGGGGGGGCGGTAGATACGCAGTATTTT
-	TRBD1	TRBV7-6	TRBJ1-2	CASSLDGQGVYGYTF	TGTGCCAGCAGCTTAGATGGACAGGGGGTCTATGGCTACACCTTC
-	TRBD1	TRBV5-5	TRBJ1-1	CASSLGLRDRVNTEAFF	TGTGCCAGCAGCTTGGGGCTCCGGGACAGGGTGAACACTGAAGCTTTCTTT
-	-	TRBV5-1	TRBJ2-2	CASSYGQPGAGELFF	TGCGCCAGCAGCTATGGACAACCGGGGGCCGGGGAGCTGTTTTTT
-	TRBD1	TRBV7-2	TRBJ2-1	CASSLFQGQGINEQFF	TGTGCCAGCAGCTTATTCCAGGGACAGGGCATCAATGAGCAGTTCTTC
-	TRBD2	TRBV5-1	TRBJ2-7	CASSPGGGYEQYF	TGCGCCAGCAGCCCCGGGGGGGGGTACGAGCAGTACTTC
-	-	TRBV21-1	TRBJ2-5	CASSKWGLKETQYF	TGTGCCAGCAGCAAATGGGGGCTGAAAGAGACCCAGTACTTC
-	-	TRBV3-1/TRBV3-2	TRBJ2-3	CASSQFEEGTQYF	TGTGCCAGCAGCCAGTTCGAGGAGGGTACGCAGTATTTT
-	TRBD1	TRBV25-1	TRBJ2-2	CASSETGVDTGELFF	TGTGCCAGCAGTGAAACAGGGGTGGACACCGGGGAGCTGTTTTTT
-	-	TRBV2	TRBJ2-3	CASSDGKTSTDTQYF	TGTGCCAGCAGTGATGGTAAAACTAGCACAGATACGCAGTATTTT
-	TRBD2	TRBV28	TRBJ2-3	CASSPSREAGTDTQYF	TGTGCCAGCAGTCCGTCGCGGGAGGCCGGCACAGATACGCAGTATTTT
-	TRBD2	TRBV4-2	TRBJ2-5	CASSQVIGRGGTQYF	TGTGCCAGCAGCCAAGTTATAGGCCGGGGGGGGACCCAGTACTTC
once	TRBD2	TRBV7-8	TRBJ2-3	CASSSLAGGDTQYF	TGTGCCAGCAGCTCCCTAGCGGGAGGGGATACGCAGTATTTT
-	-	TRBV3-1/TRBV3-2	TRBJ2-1	CASSQGRLGGYNEQFF	TGTGCCAGCAGCCAAGGCCGACTAGGAGGCTACAATGAGCAGTTCTTC
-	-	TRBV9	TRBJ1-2	CASSVQGNYGYTF	TGTGCCAGCAGCGTACAGGGGAACTATGGCTACACCTTC
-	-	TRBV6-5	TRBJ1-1	CASSREGIGTEAFF	TGTGCCAGCAGTAGGGAGGGGATCGGCACTGAAGCTTTCTTT
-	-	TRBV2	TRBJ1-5	CASSPREGYNQPQHF	TGTGCCAGCAGTCCCCGGGAGGGGTACAATCAGCCCCAGCATTTT
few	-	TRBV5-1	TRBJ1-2	CASSLRGRGTYGYTF	TGCGCCAGCAGCTTGAGGGGCAGGGGTACCTATGGCTACACCTTC
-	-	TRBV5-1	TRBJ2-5	CASTIDPEGAQYF	TGCGCCAGCACCATTGACCCAGAGGGGGCCCAGTACTTC
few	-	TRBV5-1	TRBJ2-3	CASSLSGTTDTQYF	TGCGCCAGCAGCCTAAGCGGTACCACAGATACGCAGTATTTT
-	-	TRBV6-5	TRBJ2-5	CASSPYLSQETQYF	TGTGCCAGCAGTCCCTACCTCTCCCAAGAGACCCAGTACTTC
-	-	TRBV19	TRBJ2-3	CASSIPLKDTQYF	TGTGCCAGTAGTATCCCACTAAAGGATACGCAGTATTTT
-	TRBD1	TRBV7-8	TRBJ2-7	CASSLERQGAGEQYF	TGTGCCAGCAGCTTAGAACGGCAGGGGGCTGGCGAGCAGTACTTC
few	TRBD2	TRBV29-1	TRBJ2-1	CSVTAGLAGVNEQFF	TGCAGCGTGACCGCGGGACTAGCGGGAGTAAATGAGCAGTTCTTC
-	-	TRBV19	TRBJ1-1	CACVIEAPTRAFF	TGTGCCTGCGTCATAGAGGCCCCAACCCGAGCTTTCTTT
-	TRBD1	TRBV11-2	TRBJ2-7	CASRFGGQGIEQYF	TGTGCCAGCAGGTTCGGGGGACAGGGTATCGAGCAGTACTTC
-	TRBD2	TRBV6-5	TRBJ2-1	CASSSQTSGRYEQFF	TGTGCCAGCAGTTCCCAGACTAGCGGGAGGTATGAGCAGTTCTTC
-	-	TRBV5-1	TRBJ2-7	CASSFVGGSSYEQYF	TGCGCCAGCAGCTTTGTTGGCGGAAGCTCCTACGAGCAGTACTTC
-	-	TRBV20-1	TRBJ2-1	CSAKGGNLPFF	TGCAGTGCTAAAGGAGGAAATTTGCCGTTCTTC
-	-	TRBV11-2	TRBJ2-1	CASSLTPGANNEQFF	TGTGCCAGCAGCCTTACCCCAGGGGCTAACAATGAGCAGTTCTTC
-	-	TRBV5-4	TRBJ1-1	CASSPSSVNTEAFF	TGTGCCAGCAGCCCAAGCTCGGTGAACACTGAAGCTTTCTTT
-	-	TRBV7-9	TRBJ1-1	CASRRSQGVNTEAFF	TGTGCCAGCAGGAGATCTCAGGGCGTGAACACTGAAGCTTTCTTT
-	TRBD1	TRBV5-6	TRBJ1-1	CASSWTGTGVLGTEAFF	TGTGCCAGCAGCTGGACCGGGACAGGGGTGCTGGGCACTGAAGCTTTCTTT
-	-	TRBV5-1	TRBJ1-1	CASSLAGLGTEAFF	TGCGCCAGCAGCTTGGCTGGACTGGGCACTGAAGCTTTCTTT